A single sample is the source of the 8 T cell receptor beta chains below, sequenced in a study of tissue T cells after allogeneic stem cell transplantation. The table came from immunoSEQ multiplex PCR; TCRdb's copy has only in-frame clones and leaves some out. The sample lists several thousand clones, 55% to 65% occurring once. This specimen was tissue from the jejunum, taken at autopsy. The receptors here all came from a male donor older than 55 with lung cancer.

The rearrangement uses TRBV7-8 and TRBJ1-1, with D perhaps matching TRBD1 (5 bases). Deletions cut 4 bases from V and 5 bases from J, with 14 bases between. The CDR3 runs to 14 residues. CDR1 and CDR2 from the germline V gene are SGHVS and FQNEAQ. The CDR3 nucleotides read TGTGCCAGCAGCTCTCGGGGGGATGGTACTGAAGCTTTCTTT. Translating gives CASSSRGDGTEAFF.

This chain connects TRBV4-2 to TRBJ2-1; 8 bases are shared with TRBD2. This CDR3 region has 15 residues. The junction had 4 bases not matched to a gene; V was cut back by 0 bases and J by 6 bases. CDR1 and CDR2 (germline): LGHNA, YNFKEQ. The CDR3 sequence is CASSQDGGRSNEQFF. CDR3 DNA sequence: TGTGCCAGCAGCCAAGACGGCGGGAGGAGCAATGAGCAGTTCTTC.

On this clone: The same CDR3 arises from other DNA sequences in this sample as well. This sequence joins TRBV7-2 and TRBJ1-4; 9 positions agree with TRBD1. Germline CDR1 reads SGHTA; CDR2 reads FQGNSA. The trim removed 2 bases at V and 8 bases at J, leaving 9 bases unmatched. There are 16 residues in the CDR3. The chain's CDR3 is CASSLPSGTGREKLFF. As DNA, the CDR3 is TGTGCCAGCAGCTTACCATCCGGGACAGGGCGAGAAAAACTGTTTTTT. The full variable domain, completed using reference TRBV7-2 and TRBJ1-4, is GAGVSQSPSNKVTEKGKDVELRCDPISGHTALYWYRQSLGQGLEFLIYFQGNSAPDKSGLPSDRFSAERTGGSVSTLTIQRTQQEDSAVYLCASSLPSGTGREKLFFGSGTQLSVL.

This clone is deemed medium-sized. V gene TRBV4-2 combines with J gene TRBJ2-1; no firm D call. The CDR3 length is 11 residues. Trimming stripped 7 bases from V and 7 bases from J, with 8 bases between. Germline CDR1 and CDR2: LGHNA and YNFKEQ. The CDR3 DNA follows: TGTGCCAGCACCGGAGCGAATGAGCAGTTCTTC. Amino acids: CASTGANEQFF.

V gene TRBV19 combines with J gene TRBJ2-7; D gene unclear. Trimming removed 9 bases at V and 5 bases at J, with 5 bases between. Germline-derived CDR1 and CDR2 are LNHDA and SQIVND (reference sequence). The CDR3 is 9 residues long. The CDR3 spells CARSHEQYF. The DNA of the CDR3 is TGTGCCAGATCGCACGAGCAGTACTTC.

The chain is built from TRBV11-3 and TRBJ1-3, with D unclear. Germline V lookup: CDR1 SGHNT, CDR2 YENEEA. The CDR3 loop spans 12 amino acids. Trimming pared 11 bases from V and 7 bases from J, leaving 15 bases between. The CDR3 reads CAPPGGDNTIYF. The CDR3 bases are TGTGCCCCCCCGGGTGGAGACAACACCATATATTTT.

The chain recombines TRBV27 with TRBJ2-7; TRBD1 matches 8 bases. Germline trimming cut 1 base from V and 4 bases from J; bases unmatched to any gene: 6. There are 15 residues in the CDR3. CDR1 is MNHEY, CDR2 SMNVEV, per germline (reference sequence). CDR3 protein: CASSLLGQGAYEQYF. The CDR3 coding sequence is TGTGCCAGCAGTTTATTAGGCCAGGGGGCATACGAGCAGTACTTC.

The V and J genes are TRBV7-2 and TRBJ2-5; a weak D match, TRBD2 (5 bases). CDR3 size: 16 residues. The V and J ends lost 2 bases and 2 bases respectively, with 15 bases between them. Germline V gene lookup returns CDR1 SGHTA and CDR2 FQGNSA. CDR3 amino acids: CASSLPSGMGQETQYF. The CDR3 nucleotides are TGTGCCAGCAGCTTACCCTCGGGGATGGGGCAAGAGACCCAGTACTTC.